This T cell receptor beta chain was identified in a study of blood T cell repertoires in COVID-19. Germline V CDR1 and CDR2: SGHNT, YYREEE (reference sequence). The CDR3 consists of 14 residues. The V and J ends lost 4 bases and 3 bases respectively, with 13 bases between them. Original processing notes: Estimation of nucleated cell counts was performed using reference gene primer amplification. The method was immunoSEQ multiplex PCR; TCRdb's version includes in-frame clones alone and lacks a portion of them. The V and J calls and clone size were taken over from that table, and D and trimming were inferred from the DNA. The table lists about 72,000 clones, nearly 90% of them singletons, with approximately 28% in the top ten.

The clonotype originates from a man aged 50-59 years with acute or convalescent COVID-19. The sample comprised peripheral blood. The chain joins TRBV5-4 to TRBJ1-2; D gene uncertain. The CDR3 DNA reads TGTGCCAGCAGCCTAGGGAGTTCGGACTATGGCTACACCTTC. Translated: CASSLGSSDYGYTF.